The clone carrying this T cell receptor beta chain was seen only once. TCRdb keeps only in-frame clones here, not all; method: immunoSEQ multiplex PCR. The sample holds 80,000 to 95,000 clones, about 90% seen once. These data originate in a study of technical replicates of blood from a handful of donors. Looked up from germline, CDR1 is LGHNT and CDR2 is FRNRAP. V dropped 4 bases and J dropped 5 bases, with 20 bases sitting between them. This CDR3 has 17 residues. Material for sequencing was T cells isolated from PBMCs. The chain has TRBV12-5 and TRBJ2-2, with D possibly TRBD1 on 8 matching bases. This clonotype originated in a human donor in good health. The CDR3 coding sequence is TGTGCTAGTGGTTGGACCACCGGACAGGGAGGGACCGGGGAGCTGTTTTTT. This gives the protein CASGWTTGQGGTGELFF.